The rows below give T cell receptor beta chains drawn from one sample of a study of T-cell memory formation after mild COVID-19. TCRdb reprocessed the 5' RACE reads via MiXCR and lists one record per CDR3 protein. The top ten clones hold 22% of a sample with a few hundred thousand distinct CDR3 sequences, about 16% of them seen once. Material: PBMCs or a T cell subset sorted from them (not recorded which). The receptors come from a man aged 18 to 30 who had mild COVID-19 (a few samples of this study predate the infection). Cell type and time point are not known. Each CDR3 is given with its conserved first and last residue. Each record gives: V gene, D gene, clone size, J gene, CDR3 length, CDR3 DNA, CDR3 protein. A D gene is named only where the DNA matches it firmly. Clone sizes are given selectively: once, few, many, or a class where the clone is expanded.

>TRBV6-6|NA|NA|TRBJ2-4|13
TGTGCCAGCAGTTATGGCATTTTAAACATTCAGTACTTC
CASSYGILNIQYF
>TRBV9|NA|NA|TRBJ1-6|13
TGTGCCAGCAGCGTAGGAGATTTCTCACCCCTCCACTTT
CASSVGDFSPLHF
>TRBV6-1|NA|NA|TRBJ2-7|14
TGTGCCAGCAGGAGGGGACTGAGCTCCTACGAGCAGTACTTC
CASRRGLSSYEQYF
>TRBV2|NA|many|TRBJ1-1|13
TGTGCCAGCAGTGGGCCAGGGCGAACTGAAGCTTTCTTT
CASSGPGRTEAFF
>TRBV6-5|NA|NA|TRBJ2-3|16
TGTGCCAGCAGTTCTTCCCTCCTTAACGGGGCAGATACGCAGTATTTT
CASSSSLLNGADTQYF
>TRBV30|NA|NA|TRBJ2-2|15
TGTGCCTGGAGTGTGCTGGACAGCCTCACCGGGGAGCTGTTTTTT
CAWSVLDSLTGELFF
>TRBV7-6|NA|NA|TRBJ2-2|13
TGTGCCAGCAGCATAGGACTGTCCGGGGAGCTGTTTTTT
CASSIGLSGELFF
>TRBV9|TRBD1|NA|TRBJ2-7|15
TGTGCCAGCAGCGCGGTGACAGGGCCCGAGGGCGAGCAGTACTTC
CASSAVTGPEGEQYF
>TRBV7-2|NA|few|TRBJ1-2|16
TGTGCCAGCAGCTTAGATCAGCAGGCCGTTTTTTATGGCTACACCTTC
CASSLDQQAVFYGYTF
>TRBV27|TRBD1|many|TRBJ1-1|18
TGTGCCAGCAGTCCGTCGGACAGGGGGCTTCCATTGAACACTGAAGCTTTCTTT
CASSPSDRGLPLNTEAFF
>TRBV5-5|NA|NA|TRBJ1-5|15
TGTGCCAGCAGCTTTTGGGGGCACCCGGGGCAGCCCCAGCATTTT
CASSFWGHPGQPQHF
>TRBV7-9|NA|few|TRBJ1-5|15
TGTGCCAGCAGCTTAGGAGACTCCAGCAATCAGCCCCAGCATTTT
CASSLGDSSNQPQHF
>TRBV6-2/TRBV6-3|NA|NA|TRBJ1-1|13
TGTGCCAGCAGGAGGACCCAAAACACTGAAGCTTTCTTT
CASRRTQNTEAFF
>TRBV12-3/TRBV12-4|TRBD1|many|TRBJ2-5|18
TGTGCCAGCAGGGATCCCTACCTAAGACAGGGGGACCAAGAGACCCAGTACTTC
CASRDPYLRQGDQETQYF
>TRBV20-1|NA|many|TRBJ2-3|13
TGCAGTGCTGCCGGGACTAGCACAGATACGCAGTATTTT
CSAAGTSTDTQYF
>TRBV6-2/TRBV6-3|NA|few|TRBJ2-4|20
TGTGCCAGCAGTTATCAGCCGGCGTATCGGGCAGGGGAAGATAGGAACATTCAGTACTTC
CASSYQPAYRAGEDRNIQYF
>TRBV7-2|NA|few|TRBJ1-5|14
TGTGCCAGCAGCTTACTGGAATCGAGATTGCCCCAGCATTTT
CASSLLESRLPQHF
>TRBV5-1|NA|NA|TRBJ2-1|15
TGCGCCAGCAGCTTGGCGGGGTCGCTCTACAATGAGCAGTTCTTC
CASSLAGSLYNEQFF
>TRBV10-2|NA|NA|TRBJ2-5|15
TGCGCCAGCAGGAGGACTGGTGGCGGGTTAGAGACCCAGTACTTC
CASRRTGGGLETQYF
>TRBV12-3/TRBV12-4|NA|few|TRBJ1-3|16
TGTGCCAGCAGGTTCGACAGGATCCTCTCTGGAAACACCATATATTTT
CASRFDRILSGNTIYF
>TRBV20-1|TRBD1|once|TRBJ1-6|17
TGCAGTGCTAGGTGGTACGGCAGGGGGTTTCCCGGTTCACCCCTCCACTTT
CSARWYGRGFPGSPLHF
>TRBV5-1|NA|many|TRBJ2-1|12
TGCGCCAGCAGCTTCGACAAGGGTGAGCAGTTCTTC
CASSFDKGEQFF
>TRBV6-6|NA|NA|TRBJ2-6|13
TGTGCCAGCAGAATAAGCGTAGCCAACGTCCTGACTTTC
CASRISVANVLTF